These 16 T cell receptor beta chains were sequenced from one sample in a study of pediatric ulcerative colitis. Sequenced by immunoSEQ multiplex PCR; TCRdb stores in-frame clones only, minus some. In the table there are around 13,000 clones, roughly 80% of which are singletons. The rectum was sampled with one to two pinch biopsies at colonoscopy. The material sequenced was gut tissue. The origin of the receptors is a boy younger than 18 who was a control in a study of pediatric ulcerative colitis.

V is TRBV29-1 and J is TRBJ2-3; no firm D call. The CDR3 has 12 amino acids. With 1 base removed from V and 2 bases from J, the gap between germline ends came to 4 bases. CDR1 is SQVTM and CDR2 is ANQGSEA in the germline V gene. The CDR3 here is CSVEGLTDTQYF. CDR3 nucleotides: TGCAGCGTTGAAGGCCTCACAGATACGCAGTATTTT.

The V call is TRBV18, the J call TRBJ2-7; TRBD1 agrees at 8 bases. Germline assignment: CDR1 KGHSH and CDR2 LQKENI. The CDR3 has 16 amino acids. V lost 3 bases to trimming and J lost 11 bases; unmatched junction nucleotides: 18. CDR3: CASSPTGDGWSTLEYV. The CDR3 DNA sequence: TGTGCCAGCTCACCGACAGGGGACGGATGGAGTACGTTGGAGTACGTC.

The V call is TRBV4-1, the J call TRBJ2-2; D possibly corresponds to TRBD1 (7 bases). The CDR3 totals 18 residues. Germline V gene data show CDR1 as MGHRA and CDR2 as YSYEKL. Trimming stripped 1 base from V and 1 base from J, with 16 bases between. CDR3 nucleotide sequence: TGCGCCAGCAGCCAAGGGAGGGGTAGGACAGGGAACACCGGGGAGCTGTTTTTT. Encoded protein: CASSQGRGRTGNTGELFF.

This clone was seen more than once but under ten times. The V gene is TRBV28, the J gene TRBJ2-6; the D is unclear. Germline CDR1 is MDHEN and CDR2 is SYDVKM. The CDR3 loop spans 13 amino acids. V dropped 10 bases and J dropped 0 bases, with 7 bases sitting between them. In DNA, the CDR3 is TGTGCCACACGGGTCTCTGGGGCCAACGTCCTGACTTTC. This sequence encodes CATRVSGANVLTF.

The chain is built from TRBV5-1 and TRBJ2-1, with unresolved D. The V gene's germline CDR1 is SGHRS and CDR2 YFSETQ. This CDR3 is built from 11 residues. V dropped 6 bases and J dropped 5 bases, with 6 bases sitting between them. The CDR3 DNA follows: TGCGCCAGCATGGGGAACAATGAGCAGTTCTTC. Amino acid sequence: CASMGNNEQFF.

The chain links TRBV10-3 to TRBJ1-1, with TRBD1 matching 8 bases. There are 13 residues in the CDR3. Germline V gives CDR1 ENHRY, CDR2 SYGVKD. With 4 bases clipped from V and 5 bases from J, the junction kept 3 bases outside the gene matches. The CDR3 coding sequence is TGTGCCATCAGTGGGACAGGGCAGACTGAAGCTTTCTTT. Encoded protein: CAISGTGQTEAFF.

The chain has TRBV30 and TRBJ1-2; TRBD1 matches 8 bases. The V gene end was trimmed by 2 bases and the J gene end by 5 bases; junction bases not matched to a gene: 7. The CDR3 runs to 14 residues. CDR1 is GTSNPN and CDR2 is SVGIG in the germline V gene (reference sequence). CDR3 protein: CAWSLTGARYGYTF. The CDR3 coding sequence is TGTGCCTGGAGTTTGACAGGGGCGCGATATGGCTACACCTTC.

The chain has TRBV5-4 and TRBJ1-2, with 7 nucleotides matching TRBD1. CDR1 and CDR2 from the germline V gene are SGHNT and YYREEE (reference sequence). The CDR3 covers 15 residues. V lost 4 bases, J lost 3 bases, and 9 bases stayed unmatched. This CDR3 reads CASSAPKGGDYGYTF. The DNA of the CDR3 is TGTGCCAGCAGCGCCCCGAAAGGGGGCGACTATGGCTACACCTTC.

This chain uses TRBV4-1 with TRBJ2-2; 14 positions agree with TRBD2. The CDR3 loop spans 20 amino acids. J was trimmed by 4 bases and V by 3 bases; bases with no gene match: 13. Germline CDR1 reads MGHRA; CDR2 reads YSYEKL. CDR3 DNA: TGCGCCAGCAGCCACCTCACCCACCAGGGACTAGCGGGAGCCACCGGGGAGCTGTTTTTT. Translation: CASSHLTHQGLAGATGELFF.

Concerning this clone itself: The junction differs from germline at one of its ends, possibly a read error. The rearrangement links TRBV5-4 to TRBJ2-7, with 8 bases that match TRBD1. Per the germline V gene, CDR1 is SGHNT and CDR2 is YYREEE (reference sequence). This CDR3 contains 14 residues. The CDR3 DNA is TGTGTCAGCAGCTCACAGGGGGGCCTGGACGAGCAGTACTTC. Translated: CVSSSQGGLDEQYF.

The chain has TRBV11-2 and TRBJ1-2; D is unclear. The CDR3 is 15 amino acids. Trimming took off 7 bases at V and 2 bases at J, with 17 bases between the two ends. Germline V CDR1 and CDR2: SGHAT, FQNNGV. The CDR3 sequence: CASTSHPRGNYGYTF. The CDR3 DNA follows: TGTGCCAGCACCTCTCACCCTCGAGGGAACTATGGCTACACCTTC.

This sequence joins TRBV9 and TRBJ2-3; D ambiguous. Germline CDR1 reads SGDLS; CDR2 reads YYNGEE. V lost 2 bases, J lost 0 bases, and 13 bases lay in between. CDR3 length: 16 residues. CDR3 nucleotides: TGTGCCAGCAGCGTCCGGGCAGTTACTAGCACAGATACGCAGTATTTT. Amino acid sequence: CASSVRAVTSTDTQYF.

V gene TRBV25-1 combines with J gene TRBJ2-7, with 9 positions matching TRBD1. CDR1 MGHDK and CDR2 SYGVNS come from the germline V gene. The V gene end was trimmed by 6 bases and the J gene end by 5 bases; junction bases not matched to a gene: 14. The CDR3 sequence is 16 residues long. CDR3 sequence: CASRAPGQGIVDEQYV. The CDR3 nucleotides are TGTGCCAGCAGAGCCCCCGGACAGGGGATTGTGGACGAGCAGTACGTC.

The chain uses TRBV9 and TRBJ2-3; D may be TRBD1 (5 bases). Germline V CDR1 and CDR2: SGDLS, YYNGEE. This CDR3 comprises 13 residues. V was cut by 0 bases and J by 7 bases, with 9 bases left in between. CDR3 in DNA: TGTGCCAGCAGCGTAGTCAGGGTCCATACGCAGTATTTT. Encoded protein: CASSVVRVHTQYF.

The rearrangement links TRBV19 to TRBJ2-1; a possible D gene is TRBD2 (6 bases). Germline CDR1 LNHDA, CDR2 SQIVND (reference sequence). This CDR3 has 13 residues. The germline V and J ends were trimmed by 7 bases and 9 bases, with 16 bases remaining between them. The CDR3 nucleotides read TGTGCCAGTACCCTGGCGGTGGAGGGTGAGCAGTTCTTC. Translated: CASTLAVEGEQFF.

The chain employs TRBV6-5 and TRBJ2-3, with D possibly being TRBD2 (6 bases). V was clipped by 2 bases and J by 10 bases, with 10 bases between them. Germline V lookup: CDR1 MNHEY, CDR2 SVGAGI. The CDR3 has 12 residues. CDR3 amino acids: CASSYGGQSQYF. CDR3 sequence (DNA): TGTGCCAGCAGTTACGGAGGGCAGTCGCAGTATTTT.